These 28 T cell receptor beta chains were sequenced from one sample in a study of spatial heterogeneity in lung cancer. General study results and limits: Mutation tallies in tumors tracked expanded intratumoral alpha and beta TCR counts.

No antigen is known for these receptors. Via MiXCR, TCRdb re-called the 5' RACE reads, giving one row per CDR3 protein. The data contain around 1,500 distinct CDR3 sequences, about 6.4% of them singletons. The time point is: sample taken at primary tumor resection. The input for sequencing was lung tumor tissue, taken at surgery. All receptors derive from a female donor with early-stage non-small cell lung cancer.

By its share, this clonotype is medium-sized. This chain connects TRBV29-1 to TRBJ2-5, with unresolved D. There are 11 residues in the CDR3. V gave up 8 bases and J gave up 7 bases, with 14 bases separating them. Looked up from germline, CDR1 is SQVTM and CDR2 is ANQGSEA. This CDR3 reads CSFRTWSTQYF. CDR3 in DNA: TGCAGCTTCCGAACCTGGTCGACCCAGTACTTC.

This clonotype qualifies as medium-sized. J is TRBJ2-1 and V is TRBV24-1, with 9 bases that match TRBD2. J gave up 6 bases and V 4 bases, and 9 bases lay outside the gene matches. The CDR3 contains 16 residues. Germline V gene data show CDR1 as KGHDR and CDR2 as SFDVKD. The CDR3 spells CATSELAGVKVNEQFF. CDR3 in DNA: TGTGCCACCAGTGAGTTAGCGGGAGTAAAGGTCAATGAGCAGTTCTTC.

This clonotype is judged medium-sized. V gene TRBV20-1 combines with J gene TRBJ2-7; 8 nucleotides agree with TRBD2. V lost 3 bases and J lost 4; bases outside the gene matches: 5. Germline V lookup: CDR1 DFQATT, CDR2 SNEGSKA (reference sequence). The length of the CDR3 is 13 residues. CDR3 nucleotides: TGCAGTGCTAGGCTCCCTAGCGGGTACGAGCAGTACTTC. Its translation is CSARLPSGYEQYF.

This clonotype was seen only a few times. The chain is built from TRBV18 and TRBJ2-3; D is possibly TRBD2 (6 bases). This CDR3 has 15 amino acids. CDR1 and CDR2 from the germline V gene are KGHSH and LQKENI. The V gene lost 0 bases and the J gene lost 5 bases, with 12 bases spanning the gap. CDR3 coding DNA: TGTGCCAGCTCACCACCCCGTCCGGAGGGAGATACGCAGTATTTT. Protein product: CASSPPRPEGDTQYF.

This clonotype is labeled as medium-sized. V gene TRBV28 combines with J gene TRBJ2-6, with D hard to call. Trimming removed 2 bases from V and 0 bases from J, with 8 bases in between. This CDR3 region has 16 residues. The V gene's germline CDR1 is MDHEN and CDR2 SYDVKM. The CDR3 sequence is CASSLLFGSGANVLTF. In DNA form, the CDR3 reads TGTGCCAGCAGTTTACTCTTTGGCTCTGGGGCCAACGTCCTGACTTTC.

By share, this clonotype ranks as large. The genes are TRBV25-1 and TRBJ1-4; tentative D call: TRBD1 (5 bases). The germline gives CDR1 MGHDK, CDR2 SYGVNS. This CDR3 contains 16 residues. The ends were cut back, 3 bases at V and 8 bases at J, with 19 bases in the middle. The CDR3 here is CASSDPTEGEAEKLFF. The CDR3 nucleotides read TGTGCCAGCAGTGACCCTACAGAAGGGGAGGCGGAAAAACTGTTTTTT.

By share of the sample, this clonotype is medium-sized. The chain is built from TRBV5-5 and TRBJ1-1; D call uncertain. The germline V gene encodes CDR1 SGHKS and CDR2 YYEKEE (reference sequence). The V end lost 0 bases, the J end lost 2 bases, and 5 bases lay between the germline ends. CDR3 size: 13 residues. In DNA form, the CDR3 reads TGTGCCAGCAGCTTGGACGTCAACACTGAAGCTTTCTTT. Residues: CASSLDVNTEAFF.

By share, this clonotype counts as medium-sized. The gene calls are TRBV7-9 and TRBJ2-3; TRBD2 agrees at 9 bases. The J segment lost 2 bases and the V segment lost 4 bases, leaving 10 bases of the junction unmatched. CDR1 is SEHNR and CDR2 is FQNEAQ in the germline V gene (reference sequence). This CDR3 contains 17 residues. The CDR3 protein is CASSSGRERGATDTQYF. In nucleotides, the CDR3 is TGTGCCAGCAGCTCCGGGAGGGAGCGGGGGGCCACAGATACGCAGTATTTT.

Sample share makes this clonotype large. The chain uses TRBV9 and TRBJ2-1; D unclear. CDR1 is SGDLS, CDR2 YYNGEE, per germline. This CDR3 spans 14 amino acids. V was trimmed by 0 bases and J by 8 bases, leaving 12 bases between them. The CDR3, as DNA: TGTGCCAGCAGCGTAGCCGGGCCCTCGGATGAGCAGTTCTTC. Amino acid sequence: CASSVAGPSDEQFF.

This clonotype was detected a few times. The V call is TRBV20-1, the J call TRBJ1-5, with D perhaps matching TRBD1 (5 bases). In germline, CDR1 is DFQATT, CDR2 SNEGSKA (reference sequence). Trimming removed 3 bases at V and 6 bases at J, with 12 bases between. The CDR3 covers 13 residues. CDR3 loop: CSASSRVGQPQHF. For the CDR3, the DNA is TGCAGTGCTAGTTCCAGGGTCGGTCAGCCCCAGCATTTT.

This clonotype is labeled medium-sized. This chain connects TRBV28 to TRBJ2-7, with 7 bases that match TRBD1. J was trimmed by 6 bases and V by 6 bases; bases with no gene match: 11. Germline V CDR1 and CDR2: MDHEN, SYDVKM. CDR3 length: 14 amino acids. CDR3 in DNA: TGTGCCAGCAGGGACAGGCCCCTAACATCCGAGCAGTACTTC. It codes for CASRDRPLTSEQYF. Full variable domain (missing parts from reference TRBV28 and TRBJ2-7): DVKVTQSSRYLVKRTGEKVFLECVQDMDHENMFWYRQDPGLGLRLIYFSYDVKMKEKGDIPEGYSVSREKKERFSLILESASTNQTSMYLCASRDRPLTSEQYFGPGTRLTVT.

The chain is built from TRBV6-1 and TRBJ2-2; TRBD1 is a possible D gene (6 bases). V was trimmed by 10 bases and J by 4 bases, leaving 16 bases between them. Looked up from germline, CDR1 is MNHNS and CDR2 is SASEGT. The CDR3 consists of 14 residues. CDR3 nucleotide sequence: TGTGCCACCCGTACGGGACAAAGCACCGGGGAGCTGTTTTTT. Encoded protein: CATRTGQSTGELFF.

Within the sample, this clonotype is medium-sized. The gene calls are TRBV5-1 and TRBJ1-1; the D is unclear. Germline loops: CDR1 SGHRS, CDR2 YFSETQ. This CDR3 contains 12 residues. Trimming left V 5 bases short and J 1 base short, with 6 bases between. The CDR3, as DNA: TGCGCCAGCAGGTCCGAGAACACTGAAGCTTTCTTT. Residues: CASRSENTEAFF.

This clonotype is termed medium-sized. The V call is TRBV24-1, the J call TRBJ2-3; no clear D gene. The CDR3 has 14 residues. Germline V gene lookup returns CDR1 KGHDR and CDR2 SFDVKD. Trimming took off 4 bases at V and 0 bases at J, with 7 bases between the two ends. The DNA for the CDR3 is TGTGCCACCAGTGACGCCGACAGCACAGATACGCAGTATTTT. It is translated as CATSDADSTDTQYF.

Within the sample, this clonotype is medium-sized. The rearrangement links TRBV6-6 to TRBJ1-1, with 7 bases identical to TRBD1. The CDR3 is 14 residues long. Trimming at V came to 5 bases and at J to 7 bases, leaving 10 bases not matched to a gene. CDR1 MNHNY and CDR2 SVGAGI come from the germline V gene (reference sequence). CDR3 DNA: TGTGCCAGCAGTCTAACATGGACAGGCAGTGAAGCTTTCTTT. Residues: CASSLTWTGSEAFF.

In its sample, this clonotype is medium-sized. The chain carries TRBV7-2 and TRBJ2-5, with TRBD2 identical over 9 bases. Germline loops: CDR1 SGHTA, CDR2 FQGNSA. The CDR3 totals 15 residues. J gave up 2 bases and V 2 bases, and 3 bases lay outside the gene matches. The CDR3 protein is CASSLPSGAQETQYF. The CDR3 DNA is TGTGCCAGCAGCTTACCTAGCGGGGCTCAAGAGACCCAGTACTTC.

By sample fraction, this clonotype is medium-sized. The CDR3 sequence is CASKRGLQETQYF. Written as DNA, the CDR3 is TGTGCCAGTAAGCGGGGACTACAAGAGACCCAGTACTTC. The genes are TRBV12-3 or TRBV12-4 and TRBJ2-5, with 7 bases lining up with TRBD2. Losses at the gene ends were 9 bases for V and 2 bases for J; bases not matched to a gene: 6. The CDR3 runs 13 residues.

By sample share, this clonotype is medium-sized. The rearrangement joins TRBV4-2 to TRBJ2-3; the D gene is possibly TRBD2 (5 bases). The CDR3 sequence is 19 residues long. The V end was cut by 2 bases, the J end by 2 bases, with 23 bases between. Germline loops: CDR1 LGHNA, CDR2 YNFKEQ. CDR3 loop: CASSQHPPPDGGSTDTQYF. Written as DNA, the CDR3 is TGTGCCAGCAGCCAACATCCTCCACCGGATGGCGGGTCCACAGATACGCAGTATTTT.

This clonotype qualifies as medium-sized. The V and J genes are TRBV4-2 and TRBJ1-2; D is possibly TRBD1 (6 bases). The germline V gene encodes CDR1 LGHNA and CDR2 YNFKEQ. V was trimmed by 4 bases and J by 2 bases, leaving 11 bases between them. This CDR3 has 14 residues. This CDR3 is CASSPSQGNYGYTF. In nucleotides, the CDR3 is TGTGCCAGCAGCCCATCACAGGGCAACTATGGCTACACCTTC.

This rearrangement joins TRBV4-3 to TRBJ2-1; possibly TRBD1 or TRBD2 for D (5 bases each). Germline V gives CDR1 LGHNA, CDR2 YSLEER. The CDR3 extends over 13 amino acids. V lost 0 bases and J lost 9, with 9 bases in between. The CDR3 DNA is TGCGCCAGCAGCCAAGAGCCAGGGAGTGAGCAGTTCTTC. Its protein product is CASSQEPGSEQFF.

By its share, this clonotype is medium-sized (0.01 to 0.1%). The rearrangement uses TRBV2 and TRBJ1-5; D is unresolved. Germline values: CDR1 SNHLY, CDR2 FYNNEI. CDR3 size: 9 residues. V was clipped by 6 bases and J by 10 bases, with 4 bases between them. The CDR3 bases are TGTGCCAGCAGCCCTCCCCAGCATTTT. It is translated as CASSPPQHF.

By frequency in the sample, this clonotype is medium-sized. This rearrangement joins TRBV7-2 to TRBJ2-2; D remains unclear. The V and J ends lost 1 base and 4 bases respectively, with 7 bases between them. Germline V lookup: CDR1 SGHTA, CDR2 FQGNSA. The CDR3 has 14 amino acids. The CDR3: CASSLVFRTGELFF. DNA for the CDR3: TGTGCCAGCAGCTTAGTGTTCCGCACCGGGGAGCTGTTTTTT. The variable domain in full, completed from reference TRBV7-2 and TRBJ2-2, reads GAGVSQSPSNKVTEKGKDVELRCDPISGHTALYWYRQSLGQGLEFLIYFQGNSAPDKSGLPSDRFSAERTGGSVSTLTIQRTQQEDSAVYLCASSLVFRTGELFFGEGSRLTVL.

This clonotype is labeled medium-sized. This chain uses TRBV28 with TRBJ1-1, with TRBD1 as a possible D gene (5 bases). Per germline, CDR1 MDHEN and CDR2 SYDVKM. The length of the CDR3 is 14 residues. V lost 6 bases, J lost 0 bases, and 11 bases lay in between. This CDR3 is CASSSGAMNTEAFF. For the CDR3, the DNA is TGTGCCAGCAGCTCCGGGGCCATGAACACTGAAGCTTTCTTT.

This clonotype has just a few counts. The chain is built from TRBV12-3 or TRBV12-4 and TRBJ1-5; D unresolved. The CDR3 covers 13 residues. The V end lost 5 bases, the J end lost 7 bases, and 12 bases lay between the germline ends. The CDR3 here is CASSLGNQQPQHF. In DNA form, the CDR3 reads TGTGCCAGCAGTCTCGGAAATCAGCAGCCCCAGCATTTT.

This clonotype rates as medium-sized. The chain has TRBV25-1 and TRBJ1-3, with 8 nucleotides matching TRBD1. V was clipped by 6 bases and J by 0 bases; unmatched bases: 1. The CDR3 is made up of 14 amino acids. Per the germline V gene, CDR1 is MGHDK and CDR2 is SYGVNS. This CDR3 reads CASRGTGSGNTIYF. The CDR3 region has the DNA TGTGCCAGCAGGGGGACAGGCTCTGGAAACACCATATATTTT.

This clonotype was seen only a few times. V and J are TRBV30 and TRBJ1-1; the D is unclear. CDR1 is GTSNPN, CDR2 SVGIG, per germline (reference sequence). V lost 2 bases and J lost 4, with 11 bases in between. This CDR3 has 13 residues. The CDR3, as DNA: TGTGCCTGGAGTCGGTCCGACGGCACTGAAGCTTTCTTT. Its translation is CAWSRSDGTEAFF.

V and J are TRBV11-1 and TRBJ2-3, with D possibly matching TRBD2 (5 bases). Germline V gene data show CDR1 as SGHAT and CDR2 as FQDESV (reference sequence). CDR3 length: 17 amino acids. The V end was cut by 2 bases, the J end by 5 bases, with 20 bases between. The CDR3 bases are TGTGCCAGCAGCTTATCGCGTAGCAGGACTTTGGTAGATACGCAGTATTTT. Residues: CASSLSRSRTLVDTQYF.

This clonotype is large (0.1 to 1%) by share. The gene calls are TRBV7-8 and TRBJ2-1, with 9 bases matching TRBD1. Per the germline V gene, CDR1 is SGHVS and CDR2 is FQNEAQ. The junction had 5 bases not matched to a gene; V was cut back by 1 base and J by 4 bases. The CDR3 sequence is 16 residues long. This CDR3 is CASSLVGTGQYNEQFF. CDR3 nucleotide sequence: TGTGCCAGCAGCTTAGTCGGGACAGGGCAATACAATGAGCAGTTCTTC.